This T cell receptor (beta chain) was identified during a study of cytomegalovirus exposure and HLA in healthy donors. Study results and caveats: V- and J-gene trimming of TCR beta was linked (in a later analysis) to a missense DCLRE1C variant. Sequencing artifact likely explains a cluster of highly shared sequence variants. According to the study, 150 to 200 TCR beta chains were cytomegalovirus-associated. What TCR beta sequences reportedly achieved was accurate prediction of HLA-A and HLA-B alleles in most subjects.

With regard to this clone: Its target is unknown.

The germline V and J ends were trimmed by 6 bases and 3 bases, with 15 bases remaining between them. Germline lookup yields CDR1 SNHLY and CDR2 FYNNEI. The CDR3 runs to 15 residues. 13 Jbeta primers and 60 Vbeta primers were used for the PCR. Assay: immunoSEQ multiplex PCR; the TCRdb copy retains only in-frame clones and omits some. The sample holds more than 200,000 clones. This TCR came from a woman in her thirties in good health and CMV-seropositive. Sequencing used PBMCs. The chain combines TRBV2 with TRBJ1-5; tentatively, D is TRBD1 (6 bases). This chain's CDR3 is CASRGTDSLNQPQHF. The CDR3 nucleotides are TGTGCCAGCAGAGGTACGGACAGCCTCAATCAGCCCCAGCATTTT.